The clone carrying this TCR beta chain appeared a few times. Original data processing: Amplifying reference gene primers gave estimates of nucleated cell counts. Sequencing used immunoSEQ multiplex PCR; TCRdb keeps in-frame clones, though not all of them. Clone size and the V and J calls come from that table; the DNA yielded D and trimming. The sample yields about 240,000 clones, around 85% seen once. The sample is drawn from a study of blood T cell repertoires in COVID-19. The length of the CDR3 is 13 residues. J lost 2 bases, V lost 8 bases, and 4 bases had no gene match. Germline V gives CDR1 SNHLY, CDR2 FYNNEI.

V usage is TRBV2 and J usage is TRBJ1-2, with 8 positions matching TRBD1. The specimen was peripheral blood. This TCR came from a man in his 60s with acute or convalescent COVID-19. The CDR3 sequence: CASSTGDNYGYTF. The DNA for the CDR3 is TGTGCCAGCTCGACAGGGGACAACTATGGCTACACCTTC. Complete variable domain (other parts from reference TRBV2 and TRBJ1-2): EPEVTQTPSHQVTQMGQEVILRCVPISNHLYFYWYRQILGQKVEFLVSFYNNEISEKSEIFDDQFSVERPDGSNFTLKIRSTKLEDSAMYFCASSTGDNYGYTFGSGTRLTVV.